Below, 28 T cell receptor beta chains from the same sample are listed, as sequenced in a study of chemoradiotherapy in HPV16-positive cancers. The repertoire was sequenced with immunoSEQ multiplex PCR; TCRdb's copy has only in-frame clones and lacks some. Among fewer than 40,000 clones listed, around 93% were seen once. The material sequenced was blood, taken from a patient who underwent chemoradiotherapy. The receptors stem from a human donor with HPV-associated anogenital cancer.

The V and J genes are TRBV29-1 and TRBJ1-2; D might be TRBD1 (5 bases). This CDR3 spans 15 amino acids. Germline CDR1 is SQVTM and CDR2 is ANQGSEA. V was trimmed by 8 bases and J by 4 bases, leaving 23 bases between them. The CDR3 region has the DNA TGCAGCTCCGCGGTTTCTGGGGGAGCCTCCTATGGCTACACCTTC. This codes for CSSAVSGGASYGYTF.

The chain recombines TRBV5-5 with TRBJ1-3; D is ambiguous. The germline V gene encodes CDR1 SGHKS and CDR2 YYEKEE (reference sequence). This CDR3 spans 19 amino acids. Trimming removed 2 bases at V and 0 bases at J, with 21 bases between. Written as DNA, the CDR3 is TGTGCCAGCAGCTTCGTTGATAGGGCGACGAAAAGCTCTGGAAACACCATATATTTT. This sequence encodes CASSFVDRATKSSGNTIYF. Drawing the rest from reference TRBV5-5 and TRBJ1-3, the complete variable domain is DAGVTQSPTHLIKTRGQQVTLRCSPISGHKSVSWYQQVLGQGPQFIFQYYEKEERGRGNFPDRFSARQFPNYSSELNVNALLLGDSALYLCASSFVDRATKSSGNTIYFGEGSWLTVV.

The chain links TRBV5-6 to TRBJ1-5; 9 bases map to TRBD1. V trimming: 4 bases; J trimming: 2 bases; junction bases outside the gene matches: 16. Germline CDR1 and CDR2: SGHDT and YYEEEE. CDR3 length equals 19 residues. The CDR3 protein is CASSESDRGVHNGNQPQHF. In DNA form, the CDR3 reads TGTGCCAGCAGCGAATCCGACAGGGGGGTCCATAACGGCAATCAGCCCCAGCATTTT.

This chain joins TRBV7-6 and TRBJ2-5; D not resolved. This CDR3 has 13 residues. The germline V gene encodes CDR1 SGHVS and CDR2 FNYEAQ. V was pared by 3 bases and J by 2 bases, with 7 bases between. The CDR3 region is CASSFAPQETQYF. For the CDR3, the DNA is TGTGCCAGCAGCTTTGCCCCACAAGAGACCCAGTACTTC.

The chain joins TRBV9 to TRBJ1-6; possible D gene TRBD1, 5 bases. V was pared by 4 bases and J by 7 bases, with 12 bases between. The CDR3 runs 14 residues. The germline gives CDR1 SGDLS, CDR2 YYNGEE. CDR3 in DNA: TGTGCCAGCAGCCCAGGGACGGCAAATTCACCCCTCCACTTT. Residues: CASSPGTANSPLHF.

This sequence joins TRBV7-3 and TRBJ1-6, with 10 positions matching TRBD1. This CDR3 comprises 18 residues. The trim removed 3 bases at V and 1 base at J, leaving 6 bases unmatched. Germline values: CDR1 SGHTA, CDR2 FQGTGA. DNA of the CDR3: TGTGCCAGCAGCTTTGACAGGGGGCGAAAATCCTATAATTCACCCCTCCACTTT. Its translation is CASSFDRGRKSYNSPLHF.

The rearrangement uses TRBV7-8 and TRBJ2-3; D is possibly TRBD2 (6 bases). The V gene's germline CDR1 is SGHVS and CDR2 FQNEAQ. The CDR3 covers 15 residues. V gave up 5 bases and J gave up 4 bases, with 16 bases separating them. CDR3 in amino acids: CASSIWGREADTQYF. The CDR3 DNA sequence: TGTGCCAGCAGCATATGGGGCAGGGAGGCAGATACGCAGTATTTT.

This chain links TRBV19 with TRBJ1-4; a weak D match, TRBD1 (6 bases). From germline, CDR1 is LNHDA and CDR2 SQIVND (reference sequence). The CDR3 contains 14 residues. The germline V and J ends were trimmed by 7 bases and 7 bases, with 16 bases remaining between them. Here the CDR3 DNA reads TGTGCCAGTACTCAACAGGGTTGGGGTGAAAAACTGTTTTTT. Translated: CASTQQGWGEKLFF.

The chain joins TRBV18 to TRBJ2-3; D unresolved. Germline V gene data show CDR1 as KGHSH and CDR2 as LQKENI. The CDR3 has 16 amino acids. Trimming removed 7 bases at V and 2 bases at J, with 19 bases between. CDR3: CASLSSSAPYTDTQYF. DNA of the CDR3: TGTGCCAGCTTAAGCTCATCGGCGCCTTACACAGATACGCAGTATTTT.

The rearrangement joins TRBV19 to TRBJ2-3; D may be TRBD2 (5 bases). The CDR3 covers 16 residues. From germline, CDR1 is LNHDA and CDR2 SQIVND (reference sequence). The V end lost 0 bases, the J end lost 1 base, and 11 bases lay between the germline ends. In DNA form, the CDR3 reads TGTGCCAGTAGTATAGATCACGGGGTCCGCACAGATACGCAGTATTTT. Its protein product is CASSIDHGVRTDTQYF.

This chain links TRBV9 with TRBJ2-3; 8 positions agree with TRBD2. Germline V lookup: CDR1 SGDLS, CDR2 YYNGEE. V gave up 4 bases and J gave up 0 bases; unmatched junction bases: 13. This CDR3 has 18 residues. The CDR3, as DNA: TGTGCCAGCAGCACCCCCGGGGGGGCTCCCACTAGCACAGATACGCAGTATTTT. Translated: CASSTPGGAPTSTDTQYF.

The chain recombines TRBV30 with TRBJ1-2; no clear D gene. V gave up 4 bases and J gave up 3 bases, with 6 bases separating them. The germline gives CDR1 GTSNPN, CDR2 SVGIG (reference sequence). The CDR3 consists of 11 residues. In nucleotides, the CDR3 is TGTGCCTGGAAACAATACTATGGCTACACCTTC. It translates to CAWKQYYGYTF. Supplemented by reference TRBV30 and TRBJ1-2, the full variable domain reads SQTIHQWPATLVQPVGSPLSLECTVEGTSNPNLYWYRQAAGRGLQLLFYSVGIGQISSEVPQNLSASRPQDRQFILSSKKLLLSDSGFYLCAWKQYYGYTFGSGTRLTVV.

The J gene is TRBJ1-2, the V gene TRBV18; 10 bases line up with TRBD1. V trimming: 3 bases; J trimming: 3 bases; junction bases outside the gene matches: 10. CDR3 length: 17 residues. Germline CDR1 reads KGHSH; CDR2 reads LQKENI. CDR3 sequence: CASSPKGQGISYYGYTF. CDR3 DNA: TGTGCCAGCTCACCGAAGGGACAGGGGATTTCCTACTATGGCTACACCTTC.

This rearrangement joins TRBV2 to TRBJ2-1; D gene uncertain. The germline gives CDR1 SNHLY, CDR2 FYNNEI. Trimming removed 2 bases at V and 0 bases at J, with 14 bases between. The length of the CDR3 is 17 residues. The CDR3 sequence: CASSEFGGGSSYNEQFF. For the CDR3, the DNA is TGTGCCAGCAGTGAATTCGGCGGCGGAAGCTCCTACAATGAGCAGTTCTTC.

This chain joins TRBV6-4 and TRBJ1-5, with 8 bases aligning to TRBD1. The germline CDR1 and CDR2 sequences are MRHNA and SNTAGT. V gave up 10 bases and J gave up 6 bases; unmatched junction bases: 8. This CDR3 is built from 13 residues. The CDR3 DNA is TGTGCCACTCGGACAGGGCCGACTCAGCCCCAGCATTTT. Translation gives CATRTGPTQPQHF.

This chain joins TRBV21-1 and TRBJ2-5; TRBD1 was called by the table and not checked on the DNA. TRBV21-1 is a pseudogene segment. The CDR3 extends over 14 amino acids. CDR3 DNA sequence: TGTGCCAGCAGCACCTGGACAGTCCAAGAGACCCAGTACTTC. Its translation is CASSTWTVQETQYF.

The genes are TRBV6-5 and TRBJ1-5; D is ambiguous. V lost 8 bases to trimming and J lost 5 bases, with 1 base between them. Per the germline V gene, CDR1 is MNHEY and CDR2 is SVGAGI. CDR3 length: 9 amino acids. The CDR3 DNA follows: TGTGCCAGCCATCAGCCCCAGCATTTT. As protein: CASHQPQHF.

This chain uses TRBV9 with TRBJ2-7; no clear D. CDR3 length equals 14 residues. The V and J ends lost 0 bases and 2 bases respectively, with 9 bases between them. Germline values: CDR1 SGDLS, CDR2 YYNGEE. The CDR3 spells CASSVGVGTYEQYF. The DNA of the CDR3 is TGTGCCAGCAGCGTAGGTGTTGGGACCTACGAGCAGTACTTC.

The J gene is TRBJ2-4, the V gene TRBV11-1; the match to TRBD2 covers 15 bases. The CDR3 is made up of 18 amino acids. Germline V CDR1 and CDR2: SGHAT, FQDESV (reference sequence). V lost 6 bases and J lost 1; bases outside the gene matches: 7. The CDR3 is CASSSRTSGGAAKNIQYF. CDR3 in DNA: TGTGCCAGCAGTTCTCGGACTAGCGGGGGGGCTGCCAAAAACATTCAGTACTTC.

The CDR3 here is CATRVGTSGKDTQYF. CDR3 DNA sequence: TGTGCCACCAGAGTCGGGACTAGCGGCAAAGATACGCAGTATTTT. The chain employs TRBV15 and TRBJ2-3; 11 bases map to TRBD2. The CDR3 contains 15 residues. Looked up from germline, CDR1 is LNHNV and CDR2 is YYDKDF (reference sequence). After removal of 6 bases from V and 5 bases from J, the junction contained 7 bases not matched to a gene.

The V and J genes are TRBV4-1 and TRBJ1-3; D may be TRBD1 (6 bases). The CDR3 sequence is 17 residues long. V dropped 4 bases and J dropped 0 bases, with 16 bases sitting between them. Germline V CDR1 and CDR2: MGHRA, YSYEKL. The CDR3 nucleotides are TGCGCCAGCAGCCGCGGGGAGGGGACAACCTCTGGAAACACCATATATTTT. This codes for CASSRGEGTTSGNTIYF.

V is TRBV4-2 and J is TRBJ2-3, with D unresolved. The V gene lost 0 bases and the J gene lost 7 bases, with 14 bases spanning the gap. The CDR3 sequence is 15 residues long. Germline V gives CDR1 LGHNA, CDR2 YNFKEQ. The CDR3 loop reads CASSQDGIERYTQYF. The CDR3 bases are TGTGCCAGCAGCCAAGATGGTATCGAGCGTTATACGCAGTATTTT.

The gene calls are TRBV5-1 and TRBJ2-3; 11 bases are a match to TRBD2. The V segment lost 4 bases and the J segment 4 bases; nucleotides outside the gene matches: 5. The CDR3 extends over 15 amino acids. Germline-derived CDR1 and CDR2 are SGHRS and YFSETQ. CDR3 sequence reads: CASSPIAGGPDTQYF. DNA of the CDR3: TGCGCCAGCAGCCCTATAGCGGGGGGGCCAGATACGCAGTATTTT.

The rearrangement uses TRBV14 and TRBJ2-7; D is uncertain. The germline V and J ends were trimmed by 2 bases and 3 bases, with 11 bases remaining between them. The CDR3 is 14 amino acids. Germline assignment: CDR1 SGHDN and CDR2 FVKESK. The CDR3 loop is CASSQPYKSYEQYF. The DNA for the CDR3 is TGTGCCAGCAGCCAACCTTACAAAAGCTACGAGCAGTACTTC.

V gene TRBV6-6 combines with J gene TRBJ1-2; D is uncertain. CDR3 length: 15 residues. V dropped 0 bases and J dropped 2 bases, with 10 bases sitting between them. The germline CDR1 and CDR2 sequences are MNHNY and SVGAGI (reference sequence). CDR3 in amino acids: CASSYSNLGNYGYTF. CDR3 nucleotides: TGTGCCAGCAGTTACTCGAATCTGGGGAACTATGGCTACACCTTC.

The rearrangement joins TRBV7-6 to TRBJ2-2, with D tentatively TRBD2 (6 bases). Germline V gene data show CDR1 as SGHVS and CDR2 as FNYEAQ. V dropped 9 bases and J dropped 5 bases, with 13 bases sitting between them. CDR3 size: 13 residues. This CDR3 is CASRGEETGELFF. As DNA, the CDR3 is TGTGCCAGTCGCGGGGAGGAGACCGGGGAGCTGTTTTTT.

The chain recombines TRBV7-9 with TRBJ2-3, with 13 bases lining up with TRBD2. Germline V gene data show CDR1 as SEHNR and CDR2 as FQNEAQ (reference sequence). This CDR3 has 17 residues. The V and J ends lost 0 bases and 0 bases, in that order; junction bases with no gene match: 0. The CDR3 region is CASSLALAGGSTDTQYF. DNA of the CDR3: TGTGCCAGCAGCTTAGCACTAGCGGGGGGGAGCACAGATACGCAGTATTTT.

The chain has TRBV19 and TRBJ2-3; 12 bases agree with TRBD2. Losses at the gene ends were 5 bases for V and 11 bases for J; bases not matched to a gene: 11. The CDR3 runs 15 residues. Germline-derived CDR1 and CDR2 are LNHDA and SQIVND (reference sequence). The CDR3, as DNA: TGTGCCAGTAGTCCGTCCTTGACTAGCGGGGGCAGGCAGTATTTT. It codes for CASSPSLTSGGRQYF.